The present T cell receptor beta chain was sequenced within a study of T-cell memory formation after mild COVID-19. The germline V and J ends were trimmed by 1 base and 2 bases, with 10 bases remaining between them. The germline V gene encodes CDR1 KGHSH and CDR2 LQKENI. The CDR3 loop spans 15 amino acids. Employing constant-segment primers, 5'RACE generated TCR alpha and TCR beta cDNA libraries bearing sample barcodes and UMIs. Each CDR3 protein is one row after TCRdb ran MiXCR on the 5' RACE reads. The table has about 50,000 distinct CDR3 sequences, 9.3% seen once. This clonotype was seen at least ten times.

The chain joins TRBV18 to TRBJ2-3; D is perhaps TRBD1 (6 bases). Sample: PBMCs or a T cell subset sorted from them (not recorded which). The TCR comes from an adult woman who had mild COVID-19 (a few samples of this study predate the infection). Cell type and time point are not known. The DNA for the CDR3 is TGTGCCAGCTCACCACTGGCAGGGGCCACAGATACGCAGTATTTT. It is translated as CASSPLAGATDTQYF.